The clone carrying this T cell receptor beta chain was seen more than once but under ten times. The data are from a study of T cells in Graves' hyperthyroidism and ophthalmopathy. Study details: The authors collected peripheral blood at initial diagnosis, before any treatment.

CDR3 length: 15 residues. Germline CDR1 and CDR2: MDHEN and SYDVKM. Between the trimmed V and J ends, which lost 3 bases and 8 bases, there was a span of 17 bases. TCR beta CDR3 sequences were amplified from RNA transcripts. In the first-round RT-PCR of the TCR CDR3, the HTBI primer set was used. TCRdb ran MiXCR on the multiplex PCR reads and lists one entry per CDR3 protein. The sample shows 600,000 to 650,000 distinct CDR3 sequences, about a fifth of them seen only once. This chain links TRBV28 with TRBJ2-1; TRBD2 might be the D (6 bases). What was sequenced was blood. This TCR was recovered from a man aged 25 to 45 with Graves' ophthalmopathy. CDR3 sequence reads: CASSFQSSGADEQFF. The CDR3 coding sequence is TGTGCCAGCAGTTTTCAGAGTAGCGGAGCGGATGAGCAGTTCTTC.